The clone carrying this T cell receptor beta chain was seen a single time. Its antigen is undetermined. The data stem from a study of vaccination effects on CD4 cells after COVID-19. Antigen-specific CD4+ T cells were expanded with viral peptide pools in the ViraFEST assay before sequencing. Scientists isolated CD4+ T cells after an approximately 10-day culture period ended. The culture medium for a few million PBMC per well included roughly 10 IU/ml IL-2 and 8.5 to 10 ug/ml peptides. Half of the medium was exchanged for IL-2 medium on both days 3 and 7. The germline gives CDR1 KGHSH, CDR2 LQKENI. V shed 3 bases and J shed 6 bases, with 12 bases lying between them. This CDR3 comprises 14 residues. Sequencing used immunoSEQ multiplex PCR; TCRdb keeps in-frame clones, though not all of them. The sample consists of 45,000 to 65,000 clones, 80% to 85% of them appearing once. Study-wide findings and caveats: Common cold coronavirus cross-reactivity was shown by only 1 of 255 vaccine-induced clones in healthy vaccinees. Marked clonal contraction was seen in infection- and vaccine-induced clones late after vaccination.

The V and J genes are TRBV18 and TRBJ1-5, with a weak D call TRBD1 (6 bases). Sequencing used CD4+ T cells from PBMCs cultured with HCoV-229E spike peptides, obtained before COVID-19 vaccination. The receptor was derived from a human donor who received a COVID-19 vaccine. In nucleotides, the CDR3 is TGTGCCAGCTCACCCTTCGGGGGCTCTCAGCCCCAGCATTTT. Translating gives CASSPFGGSQPQHF.